Listed below are T cell receptor beta chains from one sample, sequenced in a study of shared clonotypes between healthy human individuals. The method was immunoSEQ multiplex PCR; TCRdb's version includes in-frame clones alone and lacks a portion of them. Here the sample spans about 480,000 clones, 60% to 80% being singletons. The specimen sequenced was PBMCs. Every receptor here comes from a woman aged 40 to 49 in good health. Some clones in this sample may be carry-over from other donors' samples. Both conserved end residues are part of each CDR3. Each record gives: clone size, V gene, D gene, J gene, CDR3 DNA, CDR3 protein. A D gene is named only where the DNA matches it firmly. A clone size is listed for some rows: how often the clone was seen (once, few, many), or a class if it is expanded.

.	TRBV4-2	TRBD2	TRBJ2-2	TGTGCCAGCAGCCAACGGGGGACTAGCGGGAGGATGACCGGGGAGCTGTTTTTT	CASSQRGTSGRMTGELFF
.	TRBV7-3	TRBD2	TRBJ2-5	TGTGCCAGCAGGTATACACCGGGACTAGCGGGAGGCGTAGGGAGCCGGCAAGAGACCCAGTACTTC	CASRYTPGLAGGVGSRQETQYF
.	TRBV7-2	.	TRBJ1-1	TGTGCCAGCAGCCCCCCGGCCCAGGGAAGGACGGGCACTGAAGCTTTCTTT	CASSPPAQGRTGTEAFF
.	TRBV6-1	.	TRBJ2-7	TGTGCCAGCAGTGGGCGGCAGGGCTTCTACGAGCAGTACTTC	CASSGRQGFYEQYF
.	TRBV5-1	.	TRBJ1-5	TGCGCCAGCAGCTTAGGCCAGGATCAGCCCCAGCATTTT	CASSLGQDQPQHF
.	TRBV28	.	TRBJ1-5	TGTGCCAGCAGTTTAGAACTCCCGGAGAATCAGCCCCAGCATTTT	CASSLELPENQPQHF
once	TRBV28	.	TRBJ2-7	TGTGCCAGCGGCTCCTACGAGCAGTACTTC	CASGSYEQYF
.	TRBV5-1	.	TRBJ2-5	TGCGCCAGCAGTCAAGGACAGCACCAAGAGACCCAGTACTTC	CASSQGQHQETQYF
.	TRBV7-9	.	TRBJ2-3	TGTGCCAGCAGCTTAGTTAAAGGGGGACCAGGGGATACGCAGTATTTT	CASSLVKGGPGDTQYF
.	TRBV18	.	TRBJ2-4	TGTGCCAGCTCACCACCGATAGATTTGACGGCCAAAAACATTCAGTACTTC	CASSPPIDLTAKNIQYF
.	TRBV7-9	.	TRBJ2-3	TGTGCCAGCAGCCCCCCGTGGGGGCTGGAGAGACGCACAGATACGCAGTATTTT	CASSPPWGLERRTDTQYF
.	TRBV7-2	.	TRBJ1-1	TGTGCCAGCAGCCCCTCGTCCCTCCGGGGGACTGAAGCTTTCTTT	CASSPSSLRGTEAFF
.	TRBV27	.	TRBJ2-7	TGTGCCAGCAGTTCGACGCTAGAGGACGAGCAGTACTTC	CASSSTLEDEQYF
.	TRBV18	.	TRBJ2-2	TGTGCCAGCTCAGCCCCGAACACCGGGGAGCTGTTTTTT	CASSAPNTGELFF
.	TRBV2	.	TRBJ2-1	TGTGCCAGCAGGGGAGACCCCGGGTCCTACAATGAGCAGTTCTTC	CASRGDPGSYNEQFF
.	TRBV11-3	TRBD2	TRBJ2-1	TGTGCCAGCAGCCCACCGGGACTAGCGGTTAATGAGCAGTTCTTC	CASSPPGLAVNEQFF
few	TRBV27	.	TRBJ1-1	TGTGCCAGCAGTTACAAGACGAACACTGAAGCTTTCTTT	CASSYKTNTEAFF
.	TRBV6-5	.	TRBJ2-2	TGTGCCAGTAAAAGGGGCACCGGGGAGCTGTTTTTT	CASKRGTGELFF
few	TRBV27	.	TRBJ1-1	TGTGCCAGCAGAGGATGGGGCACTGAAGCTTTCTTT	CASRGWGTEAFF
.	TRBV5-1	.	TRBJ2-1	TGCGCCAGCAGCTTGAACCAATATGAGCAGTTCTTC	CASSLNQYEQFF